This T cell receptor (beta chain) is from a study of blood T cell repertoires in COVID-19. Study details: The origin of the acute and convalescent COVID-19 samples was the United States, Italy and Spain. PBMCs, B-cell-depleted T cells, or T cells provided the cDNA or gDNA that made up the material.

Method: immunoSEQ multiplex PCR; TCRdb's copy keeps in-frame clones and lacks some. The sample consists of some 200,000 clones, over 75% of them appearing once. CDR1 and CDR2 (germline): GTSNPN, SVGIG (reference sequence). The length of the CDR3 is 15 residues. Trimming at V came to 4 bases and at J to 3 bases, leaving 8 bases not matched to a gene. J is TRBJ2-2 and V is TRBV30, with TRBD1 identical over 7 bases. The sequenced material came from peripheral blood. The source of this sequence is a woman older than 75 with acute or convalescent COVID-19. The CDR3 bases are TGTGCCTGGAAAACAGGGGTTGGGGACACCGGGGAGCTGTTTTTT. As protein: CAWKTGVGDTGELFF. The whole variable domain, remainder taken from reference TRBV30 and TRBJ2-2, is SQTIHQWPATLVQPVGSPLSLECTVEGTSNPNLYWYRQAAGRGLQLLFYSVGIGQISSEVPQNLSASRPQDRQFILSSKKLLLSDSGFYLCAWKTGVGDTGELFFGEGSRLTVL.